Described below is a single T cell receptor (beta chain) sequence and its context. Its antigen is as yet unknown. This entry belongs to a study of cytomegalovirus exposure and HLA in healthy donors. Study context: Assignment to the Caucasian-associated ancestry cluster applied to less than 85% of the roughly 400 genotyped donors. Points from the study as a whole: As immune exposure information, only CMV serostatus was available. According to the study, roughly 160 TCR beta chains were cytomegalovirus-associated. A later analysis reportedly found fewer N-insertions in an Asian-associated ancestry cluster than the roughly 670-donor mean.

PCR employed 60 Vbeta and 13 Jbeta primers. Clones were read by immunoSEQ multiplex PCR, and TCRdb kept only the in-frame ones, dropping some. The table has hundreds of thousands of clones, approximately 88% seen once; the top ten hold 0.71%. Germline V gene lookup returns CDR1 SGDLS and CDR2 YYNGEE. The CDR3 runs 15 residues. The V segment lost 2 bases and the J segment 6 bases; nucleotides outside the gene matches: 5. Sequenced material: PBMCs. The chain has TRBV9 and TRBJ2-1; TRBD1 matches at 10 bases. This sequence was found in a boy aged 2 to 10 in good health and CMV-seronegative. CDR3 in amino acids: CASSVGQGEGNEQFF. The CDR3 coding sequence is TGTGCCAGCAGCGTTGGACAGGGGGAGGGCAATGAGCAGTTCTTC.